The subject of this entry is one TCR beta chain. This entry belongs to a study of patients and donors after allogeneic stem cell transplantation. TCRdb re-called the RT-PCR reads with MiXCR, one entry per CDR3 protein. This table has 150,000 to 250,000 distinct CDR3 sequences, roughly two fifths appearing once. The CDR3 is 17 residues long. With V trimmed by 4 bases and J by 8 bases, 8 bases remained unmatched. The germline V gene encodes CDR1 KGHDR and CDR2 SFDVKD. This clonotype was sampled from a human donor who was either an allogeneic HSCT recipient or a stem cell or donor lymphocyte infusion donor (not recorded which). It is not recorded whose cells these are; they may come from a transplant donor. The chain uses TRBV24-1 and TRBJ2-2; 14 nucleotides align to TRBD2. The sample consisted of blood, either unsorted or a sorted T cell fraction (not recorded which). DNA for the CDR3: TGTGCCACCAGTGACACGGGACTAGCGGGAGTCGGTGGGGAGCTGTTTTTT. Protein sequence: CATSDTGLAGVGGELFF.